This T cell receptor beta chain was obtained from a study of T cells in Graves' hyperthyroidism and ophthalmopathy. From RNA transcripts, TCR beta CDR3 regions were amplified. First-round RT-PCR with HTBI primers amplified the TCR CDR3 region. TCRdb ran MiXCR on the multiplex PCR reads and lists one entry per CDR3 protein. Among under 600,000 distinct CDR3 sequences listed, more than 15% were seen once. The CDR3 contains 15 residues. CDR1 is MDHEN, CDR2 SYDVKM, per germline. V was pared by 5 bases and J by 19 bases, with 19 bases of the junction left unmatched. Exclusion followed for patients with uncontrolled infection, other autoimmune disease, pregnancy or lactation. For the diagnoses, clinical symptoms, serum thyroxine and TRAb, thyroid ultrasound and orbital computed tomography were used. 10 ml of fresh peripheral blood supplied the PBMCs.

The origin of this receptor is a woman aged 40 to 49 with Graves' ophthalmopathy. The sample taken for sequencing was blood. This chain connects TRBV28 to TRBJ1-6; 8 positions match TRBD1. The CDR3 DNA follows: TGTGCCAGCAGTCCCAGGACAGGGACGAATTCACCCCCTCACTTT. Residues: CASSPRTGTNSPPHF.